This T cell receptor beta chain was identified in a study of control samples from healthy donors and cancer patients. This CDR3 has 18 residues. V lost 0 bases to trimming and J lost 6 bases, with 21 bases between them. The germline CDR1 and CDR2 sequences are MNHEY and SVGEGT. Sequencing used immunoSEQ multiplex PCR; TCRdb keeps in-frame clones, though not all of them. The sample has 170,000 or so clones, approximately 92% seen once. This chain links TRBV6-2 or TRBV6-3 with TRBJ2-1; D tentatively reads TRBD1 or TRBD2 (6 bases each). The clonotype was recovered from a young man in good health. Sample: blood. The CDR3 region has the DNA TGTGCCAGCAGTTACTCGAGGGAGGCGGGACAATTGATCAATGAGCAGTTCTTC. Residues: CASSYSREAGQLINEQFF.